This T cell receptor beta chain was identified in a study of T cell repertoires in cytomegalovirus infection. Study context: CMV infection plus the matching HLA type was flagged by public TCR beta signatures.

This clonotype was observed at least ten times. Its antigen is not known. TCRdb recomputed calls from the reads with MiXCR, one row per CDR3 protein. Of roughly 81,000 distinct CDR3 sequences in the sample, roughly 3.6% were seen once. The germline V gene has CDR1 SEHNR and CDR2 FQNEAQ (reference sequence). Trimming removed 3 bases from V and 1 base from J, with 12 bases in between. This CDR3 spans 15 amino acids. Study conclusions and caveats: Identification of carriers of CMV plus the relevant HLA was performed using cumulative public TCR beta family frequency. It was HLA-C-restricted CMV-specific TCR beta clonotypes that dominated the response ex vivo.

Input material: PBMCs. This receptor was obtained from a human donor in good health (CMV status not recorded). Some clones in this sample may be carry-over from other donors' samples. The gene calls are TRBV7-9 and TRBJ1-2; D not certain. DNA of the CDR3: TGTGCCAGCAGCTTTAACAAACAACGTAACTATGGCTACACCTTC. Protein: CASSFNKQRNYGYTF.